This TCR beta chain comes out of a study of blood T cell repertoires in COVID-19. Looking at the study overall: COVID-19 samples collected from the United States, Italy and Spain covered acute and convalescent phases. PBMCs, B-cell-depleted T cells, or T cells were the source of the cDNA or gDNA that made up the material.

In the authors' methods: Researchers report that nucleated cell counts were estimated from reference gene primer amplification. TCRdb's table, derived via immunoSEQ multiplex PCR, lists solely in-frame clones and lacks some. D and trimming were read from the DNA, whereas the V and J calls and clone size are those reported in that table. The data show about 150,000 clones, 85% seen once. The count of this clone is one. Sequencing was performed on peripheral blood. This receptor was identified in a woman older than 75 with COVID-19, enrolled during active disease.

CDR3 residues: CASSPRGGLASETQYF. The CDR3 region has the DNA TGTGCCAGCTCACCACGGGGAGGACTAGCTAGTGAGACCCAGTACTTC. V gene TRBV18 combines with J gene TRBJ2-5; 8 bases agree with TRBD2. The junction had 9 bases not matched to a gene; V was cut back by 1 base and J by 5 bases. This CDR3 is built from 16 residues. From germline, CDR1 is KGHSH and CDR2 LQKENI.